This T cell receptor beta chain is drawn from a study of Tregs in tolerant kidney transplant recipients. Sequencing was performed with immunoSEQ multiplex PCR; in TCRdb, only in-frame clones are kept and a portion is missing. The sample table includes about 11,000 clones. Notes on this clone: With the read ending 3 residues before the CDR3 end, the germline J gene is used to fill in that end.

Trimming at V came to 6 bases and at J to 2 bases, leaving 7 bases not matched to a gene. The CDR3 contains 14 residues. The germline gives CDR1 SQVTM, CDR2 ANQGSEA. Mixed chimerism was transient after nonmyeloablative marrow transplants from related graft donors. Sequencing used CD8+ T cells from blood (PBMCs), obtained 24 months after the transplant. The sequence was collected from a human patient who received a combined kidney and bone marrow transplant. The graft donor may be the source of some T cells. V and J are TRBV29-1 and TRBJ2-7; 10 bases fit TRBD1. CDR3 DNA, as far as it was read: TGCAGCGTCTCGACAGGGGGCTTCGCCTACGAG. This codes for CSVSTGGFAYE. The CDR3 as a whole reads CSVSTGGFAYEQYF.